This is a list of T cell receptor beta chains from one sample in a study of neurological immune-mediated disorders. TCRdb ran MiXCR on the 5' RACE reads and lists one entry per CDR3 protein. This sample yields roughly 57,000 distinct CDR3 sequences, of which approximately 8.4% are seen a single time; under 2.5% belongs to the top ten. Sample: PBMCs. The receptors were gathered from a woman aged 40 to 55 in good health. Each CDR3 is given with its conserved first and last residue. D genes are given only for firm matches. Expanded clones get a size class; other rows say once, few or many, or leave the size out.

v_gene: TRBV4-1
j_gene: TRBJ1-2
abundance: many
d_gene: TRBD1
CDR3nt: TGCGCCAGCAGCCAAGGGACAGGAGCTTATTCTAACTATGGCTACACCTTC
CDR3aa: CASSQGTGAYSNYGYTF

v_gene: TRBV3-1
j_gene: TRBJ2-7
abundance: once
d_gene: .
CDR3nt: TGTGCCAGCAGCCACCACTACGAGCAGTACTTC
CDR3aa: CASSHHYEQYF

v_gene: TRBV6-2/TRBV6-3
j_gene: TRBJ2-1
abundance: many
d_gene: .
CDR3nt: TGTGCCAGCAAGGATGTCTCGGATGAGCAGTTCTTC
CDR3aa: CASKDVSDEQFF

v_gene: TRBV5-1
j_gene: TRBJ2-1
abundance: many
d_gene: .
CDR3nt: TGCGCCAGCAGCATACGGTATAGCTCCTACAATGAGCAGTTCTTC
CDR3aa: CASSIRYSSYNEQFF

v_gene: TRBV20-1
j_gene: TRBJ1-1
abundance: .
d_gene: .
CDR3nt: TGCAGTGCCATAGAAGGAGAAAGACTGAACACTGAAGCTTTCTTT
CDR3aa: CSAIEGERLNTEAFF

v_gene: TRBV7-2
j_gene: TRBJ2-7
abundance: many
d_gene: .
CDR3nt: TGTGCCAGCAGCTTTAGACAAGGGCCCCCCTACGAGCAGTACTTC
CDR3aa: CASSFRQGPPYEQYF

v_gene: TRBV7-3
j_gene: TRBJ2-5
abundance: .
d_gene: TRBD1
CDR3nt: TGTGCCAGCAGCTTAACGTCGACAGGGGTGGCCGACCAAGAGACCCAGTACTTC
CDR3aa: CASSLTSTGVADQETQYF

v_gene: TRBV20-1
j_gene: TRBJ2-3
abundance: many
d_gene: .
CDR3nt: TGCAGTGCTGGAGCTCAGATCACAGATACGCAGTATTTT
CDR3aa: CSAGAQITDTQYF

v_gene: TRBV7-6
j_gene: TRBJ1-1
abundance: .
d_gene: .
CDR3nt: TGTGCCAGCAGCTTGTCCCAGGGCGCTGAAGCTTTCTTT
CDR3aa: CASSLSQGAEAFF

v_gene: TRBV12-3/TRBV12-4
j_gene: TRBJ2-5
abundance: many
d_gene: .
CDR3nt: TGTGCCAGCAGTGCTCCCGGGGGGCCCCCGGGGTTC
CDR3aa: CASSAPGGPPGF

v_gene: TRBV27
j_gene: TRBJ2-3
abundance: many
d_gene: .
CDR3nt: TGTGCCAGTCGGGCTAGCGGCACAGATACGCAGTATTTT
CDR3aa: CASRASGTDTQYF

v_gene: TRBV7-2
j_gene: TRBJ1-1
abundance: many
d_gene: .
CDR3nt: TGTGCCAGCAGCTCCCCGACGGCTTACACTGAAGCTTTCTTT
CDR3aa: CASSSPTAYTEAFF

v_gene: TRBV6-2/TRBV6-3
j_gene: TRBJ1-1
abundance: .
d_gene: .
CDR3nt: TGTGCCAGCAGTTACTCGAAGGGTCTGGGTGAAGCTTTCTTT
CDR3aa: CASSYSKGLGEAFF

v_gene: TRBV6-2/TRBV6-3
j_gene: TRBJ2-3
abundance: many
d_gene: TRBD2
CDR3nt: TGTGCCAGCAGTTACTCGGCAGCGGGAGGGTTAGATACGCAGTATTTT
CDR3aa: CASSYSAAGGLDTQYF

v_gene: TRBV6-1
j_gene: TRBJ1-2
abundance: many
d_gene: .
CDR3nt: TGTGCCAGCAGTTTATCCGGGACCTATGGCTACACCTTC
CDR3aa: CASSLSGTYGYTF

v_gene: TRBV10-3
j_gene: TRBJ2-2
abundance: .
d_gene: TRBD2
CDR3nt: TGTACCATCAGTGAAGCTAGCGGATACACCGGGGAACTGTTTTTT
CDR3aa: CTISEASGYTGELFF

v_gene: TRBV2
j_gene: TRBJ2-3
abundance: many
d_gene: .
CDR3nt: TGTGCCAGCGGGTGGGACCGCACAGATACGCAGTATTTT
CDR3aa: CASGWDRTDTQYF

v_gene: TRBV7-2
j_gene: TRBJ1-1
abundance: many
d_gene: .
CDR3nt: TGTGCCAGCAGCTTAGCGCCGAAACGAGAAGCTTTCTTT
CDR3aa: CASSLAPKREAFF

v_gene: TRBV6-1
j_gene: TRBJ1-5
abundance: many
d_gene: .
CDR3nt: TGTGCCAGCTCTGCAGGGGACGGTTCCCACCAGCATTTT
CDR3aa: CASSAGDGSHQHF

v_gene: TRBV6-2/TRBV6-3
j_gene: TRBJ1-6
abundance: many
d_gene: TRBD1
CDR3nt: TGTGCCAGCAGTTACCGGGACAGGGACTCTTCACCCCTCCACTTT
CDR3aa: CASSYRDRDSSPLHF

v_gene: TRBV27
j_gene: TRBJ2-1
abundance: many
d_gene: .
CDR3nt: TGTGCCAGCAGTTTTTTCGGTGGTCCAGACAATGAGCAGTTCTTC
CDR3aa: CASSFFGGPDNEQFF

v_gene: TRBV29-1
j_gene: TRBJ2-1
abundance: many
d_gene: .
CDR3nt: TGCAGCGTTACCCCACGGAGGGCGGTTGGAAATGAGCAGTTCTTC
CDR3aa: CSVTPRRAVGNEQFF

v_gene: TRBV7-3
j_gene: TRBJ1-1
abundance: .
d_gene: .
CDR3nt: TGTGCCAGCAGCTTCTCCCTCGGAACTGAAGCTTTCTTT
CDR3aa: CASSFSLGTEAFF

v_gene: TRBV9
j_gene: TRBJ2-7
abundance: many
d_gene: .
CDR3nt: TGTGCCAGCAGGTCTACCGGGACCCTTATCGGCTCCTACGAGCAGTACTTC
CDR3aa: CASRSTGTLIGSYEQYF

v_gene: TRBV29-1
j_gene: TRBJ2-7
abundance: many
d_gene: TRBD1
CDR3nt: TGCAGCGTTGTCGGGACAGGGCACTACGAGCAGTACTTC
CDR3aa: CSVVGTGHYEQYF

v_gene: TRBV6-1
j_gene: TRBJ2-7
abundance: few
d_gene: TRBD2
CDR3nt: TGTGCCGGCCGATCTAGCGGGAGCTTCTACGAGCAGTACTTC
CDR3aa: CAGRSSGSFYEQYF

v_gene: TRBV7-2
j_gene: TRBJ2-6
abundance: few
d_gene: .
CDR3nt: TGTGCCAGCGGCTTAGGGGGGAGCTCTGGGGCCAACGTCCTGACTTTC
CDR3aa: CASGLGGSSGANVLTF

v_gene: TRBV27
j_gene: TRBJ1-1
abundance: many
d_gene: .
CDR3nt: TGTGCCAGCAGTTTAGGGGCTCGGAACACTGAAGCTTTCTTT
CDR3aa: CASSLGARNTEAFF

v_gene: TRBV5-5
j_gene: TRBJ1-5
abundance: many
d_gene: TRBD1
CDR3nt: TGTGCCAGCAGCTTGGAAGGGGGCGGGCAGCCCCAGCATTTT
CDR3aa: CASSLEGGGQPQHF